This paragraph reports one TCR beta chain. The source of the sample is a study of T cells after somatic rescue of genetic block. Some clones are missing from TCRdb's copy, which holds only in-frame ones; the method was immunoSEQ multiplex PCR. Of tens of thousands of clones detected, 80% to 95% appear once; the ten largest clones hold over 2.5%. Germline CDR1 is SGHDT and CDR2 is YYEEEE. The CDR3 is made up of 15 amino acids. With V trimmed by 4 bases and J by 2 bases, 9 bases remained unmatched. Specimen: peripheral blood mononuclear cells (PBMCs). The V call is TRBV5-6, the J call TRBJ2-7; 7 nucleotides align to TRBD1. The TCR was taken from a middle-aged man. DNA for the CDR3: TGTGCCAGCAGCCCGACGACAGGGCCGACCTACGAGCAGTACTTC. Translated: CASSPTTGPTYEQYF. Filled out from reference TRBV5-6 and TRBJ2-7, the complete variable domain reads DAGVTQSPTHLIKTRGQQVTLRCSPKSGHDTVSWYQQALGQGPQFIFQYYEEEERQRGNFPDRFSGHQFPNYSSELNVNALLLGDSALYLCASSPTTGPTYEQYFGPGTRLTVT.